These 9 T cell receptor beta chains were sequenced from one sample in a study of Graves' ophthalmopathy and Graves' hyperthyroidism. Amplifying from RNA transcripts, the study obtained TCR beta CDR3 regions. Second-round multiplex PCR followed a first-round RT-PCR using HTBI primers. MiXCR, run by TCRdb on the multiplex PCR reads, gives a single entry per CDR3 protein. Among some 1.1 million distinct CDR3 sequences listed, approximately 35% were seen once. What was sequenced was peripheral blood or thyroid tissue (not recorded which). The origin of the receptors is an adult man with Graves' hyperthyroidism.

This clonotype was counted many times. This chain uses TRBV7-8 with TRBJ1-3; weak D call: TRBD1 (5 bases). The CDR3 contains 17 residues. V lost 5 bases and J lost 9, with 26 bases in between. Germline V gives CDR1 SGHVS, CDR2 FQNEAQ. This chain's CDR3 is CASSLTSTDLRGGTIYF. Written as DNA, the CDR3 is TGTGCCAGCAGCCTCACGTCTACTGACCTCCGGGGGGGCACCATATATTTT. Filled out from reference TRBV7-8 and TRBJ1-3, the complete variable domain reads GAGVSQSPRYKVAKRGQDVALRCDPISGHVSLFWYQQALGQGPEFLTYFQNEAQLDKSGLPSDRFFAERPEGSVSTLKIQRTQQEDSAVYLCASSLTSTDLRGGTIYFGEGSWLTVV.

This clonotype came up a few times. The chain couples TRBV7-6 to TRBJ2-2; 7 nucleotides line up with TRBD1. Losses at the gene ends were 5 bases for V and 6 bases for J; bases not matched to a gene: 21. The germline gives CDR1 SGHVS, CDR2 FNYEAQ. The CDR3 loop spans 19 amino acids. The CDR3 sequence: CASSPRPRQGRVYAGELFF. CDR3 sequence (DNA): TGTGCCAGCAGCCCAAGACCCCGACAGGGAAGGGTTTATGCCGGGGAGCTGTTTTTT.

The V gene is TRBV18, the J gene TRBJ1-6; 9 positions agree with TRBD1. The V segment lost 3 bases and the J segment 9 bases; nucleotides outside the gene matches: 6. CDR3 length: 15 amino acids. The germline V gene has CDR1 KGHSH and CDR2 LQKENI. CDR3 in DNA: TGTGCCAGCTCACCGGACAGGGGAGGGAGTTCACCCCTCCACTTT. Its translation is CASSPDRGGSSPLHF.

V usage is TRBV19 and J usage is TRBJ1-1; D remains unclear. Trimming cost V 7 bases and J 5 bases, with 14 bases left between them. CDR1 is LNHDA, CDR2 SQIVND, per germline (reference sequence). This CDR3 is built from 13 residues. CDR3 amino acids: CASNFGIWTEAFF. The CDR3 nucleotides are TGTGCCAGTAATTTCGGAATTTGGACTGAAGCTTTCTTT.

CDR3: CASSAGQEWDEQYF. CDR3 in DNA: TGCGCCAGCAGTGCCGGACAGGAATGGGACGAGCAGTACTTC. The chain combines TRBV10-2 with TRBJ2-7, with 7 nucleotides matching TRBD1. Germline V gene sequence: CDR1 WSHSY, CDR2 SAAADI. V lost 4 bases and J lost 5; bases outside the gene matches: 8. The CDR3 runs to 14 residues.

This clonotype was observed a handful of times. CDR3: CASSQFGTDTGELFF. In DNA, the CDR3 is TGTGCCAGCAGCCAATTCGGGACCGACACCGGGGAGCTGTTTTTT. The V and J genes are TRBV14 and TRBJ2-2; D tentatively reads TRBD1 or TRBD2 (5 bases each). The ends were cut back, 2 bases at V and 3 bases at J, with 10 bases in the middle. The CDR3 sequence is 15 residues long. Germline CDR1 SGHDN, CDR2 FVKESK.

The CDR3, as DNA: TGTGCCAGCAGCCGGGACGGGAACTATGGCTACACCATATATTTT. Its translation: CASSRDGNYGYTIYF. J is TRBJ1-3 and V is TRBV7-2, with D maybe TRBD1 (5 bases). This CDR3 contains 15 residues. V lost 5 bases and J lost 8, with 19 bases in between. In germline, CDR1 is SGHTA, CDR2 FQGNSA.

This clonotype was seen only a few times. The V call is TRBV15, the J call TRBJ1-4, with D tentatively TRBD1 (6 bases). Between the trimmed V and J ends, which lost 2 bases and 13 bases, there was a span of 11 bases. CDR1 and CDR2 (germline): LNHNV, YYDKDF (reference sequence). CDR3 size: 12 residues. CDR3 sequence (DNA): TGTGCCACCAGCAGATCGACAGGATCACTGTTTTTT. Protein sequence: CATSRSTGSLFF.

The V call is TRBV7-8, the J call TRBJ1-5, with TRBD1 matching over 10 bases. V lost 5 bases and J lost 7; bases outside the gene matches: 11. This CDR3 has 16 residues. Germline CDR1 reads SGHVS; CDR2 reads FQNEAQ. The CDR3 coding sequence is TGTGCCAGCAGCCAAGATCCGGACAGGGGGAGGCAGCCCCAGCATTTT. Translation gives CASSQDPDRGRQPQHF.